The entry that follows covers one TCR beta chain sequence. CDR3 length: 16 amino acids. Germline V lookup: CDR1 SEHNR, CDR2 FQNEAQ (reference sequence). J lost 5 bases, V lost 4 bases, and 7 bases had no gene match. The data derive from a study of blood T cell repertoires in COVID-19. Here immunoSEQ multiplex PCR was the method, and the copy in TCRdb shows in-frame clones only, minus some. Here the sample spans 370,000 or so clones, roughly four fifths being singletons. This TCR derives from a human donor with acute or convalescent COVID-19. The donor label of this sample is uncertain. The V call is TRBV7-9, the J call TRBJ2-4; 11 nucleotides agree with TRBD2. The sequenced sample was peripheral blood. The CDR3 protein is CASSSLAGGRQNIQYF. The CDR3, as DNA: TGTGCCAGCAGCTCTTTAGCGGGAGGGCGACAAAACATTCAGTACTTC.